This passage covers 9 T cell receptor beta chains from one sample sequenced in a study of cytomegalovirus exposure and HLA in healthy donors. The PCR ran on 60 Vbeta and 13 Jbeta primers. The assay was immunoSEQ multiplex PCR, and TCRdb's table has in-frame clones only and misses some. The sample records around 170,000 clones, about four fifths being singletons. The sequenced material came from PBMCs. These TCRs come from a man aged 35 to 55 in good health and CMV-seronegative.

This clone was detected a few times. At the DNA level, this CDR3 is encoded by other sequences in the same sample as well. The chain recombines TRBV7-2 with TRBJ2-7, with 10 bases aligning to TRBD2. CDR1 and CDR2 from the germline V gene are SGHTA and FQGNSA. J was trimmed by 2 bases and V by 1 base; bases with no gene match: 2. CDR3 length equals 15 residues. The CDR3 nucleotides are TGTGCCAGCAGCTTAGGGACTAGCGGTACCTACGAGCAGTACTTC. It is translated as CASSLGTSGTYEQYF.

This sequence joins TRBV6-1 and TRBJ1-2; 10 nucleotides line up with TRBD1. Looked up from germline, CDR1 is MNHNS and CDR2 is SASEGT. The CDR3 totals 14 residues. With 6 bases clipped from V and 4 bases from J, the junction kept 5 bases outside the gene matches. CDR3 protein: CASRDRGRAYGYTF. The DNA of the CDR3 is TGTGCCAGCAGAGACAGGGGGCGGGCCTATGGCTACACCTTC.

CDR3 region: CASSQVTGGGTDTQYF. The CDR3 region has the DNA TGCGCCAGCAGCCAAGTGACAGGGGGCGGGACAGATACGCAGTATTTT. The rearrangement uses TRBV4-3 and TRBJ2-3; 10 bases fit TRBD1. This CDR3 contains 16 residues. V shed 1 base and J 3 bases; nucleotides not matched to a gene: 4. Germline V gene data show CDR1 as LGHNA and CDR2 as YSLEER.

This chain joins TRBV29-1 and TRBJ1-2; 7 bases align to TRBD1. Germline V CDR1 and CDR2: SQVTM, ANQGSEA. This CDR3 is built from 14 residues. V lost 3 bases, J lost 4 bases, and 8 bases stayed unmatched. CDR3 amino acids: CSVEAEGGAYGYTF. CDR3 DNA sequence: TGCAGCGTTGAGGCGGAAGGGGGCGCCTATGGCTACACCTTC.

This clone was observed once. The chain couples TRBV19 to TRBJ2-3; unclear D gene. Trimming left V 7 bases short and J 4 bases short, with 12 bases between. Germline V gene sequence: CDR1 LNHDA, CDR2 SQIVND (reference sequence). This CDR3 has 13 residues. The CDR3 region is CASMQRGADTQYF. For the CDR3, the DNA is TGTGCCAGTATGCAAAGAGGCGCAGATACGCAGTATTTT. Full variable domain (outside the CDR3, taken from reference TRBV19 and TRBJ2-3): DGGITQSPKYLFRKEGQNVTLSCEQNLNHDAMYWYRQDPGQGLRLIYYSQIVNDFQKGDIAEGYSVSREKKESFPLTVTSAQKNPTAFYLCASMQRGADTQYFGPGTRLTVL.

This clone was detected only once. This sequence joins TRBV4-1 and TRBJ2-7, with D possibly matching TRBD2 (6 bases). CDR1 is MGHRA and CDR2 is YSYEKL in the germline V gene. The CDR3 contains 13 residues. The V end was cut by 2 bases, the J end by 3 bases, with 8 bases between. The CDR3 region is CASSQPDYYEQYF. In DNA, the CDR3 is TGCGCCAGCAGCCAACCGGACTACTACGAGCAGTACTTC.

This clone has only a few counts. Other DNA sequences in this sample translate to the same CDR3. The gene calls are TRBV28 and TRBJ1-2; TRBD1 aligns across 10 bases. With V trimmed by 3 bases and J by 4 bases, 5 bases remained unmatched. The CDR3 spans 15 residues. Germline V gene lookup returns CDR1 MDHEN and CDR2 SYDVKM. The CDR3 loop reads CASSLGQGISYGYTF. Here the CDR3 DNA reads TGTGCCAGCAGTTTGGGACAGGGGATTTCCTATGGCTACACCTTC.

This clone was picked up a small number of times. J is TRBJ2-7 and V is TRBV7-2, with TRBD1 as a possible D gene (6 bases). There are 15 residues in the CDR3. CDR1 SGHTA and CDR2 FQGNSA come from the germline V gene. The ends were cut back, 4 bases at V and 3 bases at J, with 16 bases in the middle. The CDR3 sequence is CASSSYGTPDYEQYF. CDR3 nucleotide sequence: TGTGCCAGCAGCTCCTACGGGACACCCGACTACGAGCAGTACTTC.

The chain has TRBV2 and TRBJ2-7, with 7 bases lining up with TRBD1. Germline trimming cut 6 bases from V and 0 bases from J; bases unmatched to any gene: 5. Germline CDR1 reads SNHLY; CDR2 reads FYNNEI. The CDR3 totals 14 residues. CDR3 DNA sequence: TGTGCCAGCAGAAAGGACAGGAGCTCCTACGAGCAGTACTTC. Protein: CASRKDRSSYEQYF.